These 4 T cell receptor beta chains were all obtained from the same sample, sequenced in a study of graft-versus-host responses after intestinal transplantation. Only in-frame clones appear in the TCRdb table, and some are missing; sequencing was by immunoSEQ multiplex PCR. The sample carries 15,000 to 20,000 clones, roughly 80% recorded once. Intraepithelial lymphocytes and lamina propria lymphocytes were released through processing of graft tissue. This specimen consisted of ileum tissue, obtained 17 days after transplant. The receptors here all came from a human patient who received an intestinal transplant, so some T cells may come from the graft donor.

The rearrangement links TRBV4-2 to TRBJ2-6; 10 nucleotides line up with TRBD1. Per germline, CDR1 LGHNA and CDR2 YNFKEQ. The CDR3 is 19 amino acids. Trimming took 4 bases from V and 2 from J; bases not matched to a gene: 11. The CDR3 sequence: CASSPHTGTGATGANVLTF. The DNA for the CDR3 is TGTGCCAGCAGCCCACACACCGGGACAGGGGCTACTGGGGCCAACGTCCTGACTTTC.

This sequence joins TRBV6-1 and TRBJ2-1; TRBD2 might be the D (6 bases). V was trimmed by 3 bases and J by 2 bases, leaving 14 bases between them. The CDR3 runs 16 residues. CDR1 MNHNS and CDR2 SASEGT come from the germline V gene. CDR3 in amino acids: CASSEFGSGPYNEQFF. CDR3 nucleotide sequence: TGTGCCAGCAGTGAGTTCGGGAGCGGTCCCTACAATGAGCAGTTCTTC.

V usage is TRBV6-5 and J usage is TRBJ2-7, with D maybe TRBD1 (6 bases). The CDR3 is 15 residues long. V was pared by 0 bases and J by 7 bases, with 16 bases between. Germline lookup yields CDR1 MNHEY and CDR2 SVGAGI. CDR3 nucleotides: TGTGCCAGCAGTTACTCTACGGACAGCCCTTGGGAGCAGTACTTC. The encoded protein is CASSYSTDSPWEQYF.

The chain is built from TRBV7-2 and TRBJ1-3; no clear D. Deletions cut 2 bases from V and 0 bases from J, with 11 bases between. This CDR3 is built from 16 residues. The germline CDR1 and CDR2 sequences are SGHTA and FQGNSA. DNA for the CDR3: TGTGCCAGCAGCTTATTTATGGGTAGCTCTGGAAACACCATATATTTT. Translating it yields CASSLFMGSSGNTIYF.